These 8 T cell receptor beta chains were sequenced from one sample in a study of radiotherapy plus CTLA-4 blockade in lung cancer. Measured with immunoSEQ multiplex PCR; TCRdb has only the in-frame clones, and not every one. The table lists tens of thousands of clones, 77% of them singletons. The starting material was peripheral blood, obtained from a patient treated with radiotherapy plus ipilimumab. The receptor set was obtained from a human donor with non-small cell lung cancer who had a partial response to radiotherapy plus ipilimumab.

The gene calls are TRBV28 and TRBJ2-3, with 14 bases fitting TRBD2. The germline gives CDR1 MDHEN, CDR2 SYDVKM. The V gene end was trimmed by 6 bases and the J gene end by 4 bases; junction bases not matched to a gene: 9. The CDR3 covers 17 residues. The CDR3 protein is CASRPTRLAGGSDTQYF. DNA for the CDR3: TGTGCCAGCAGACCTACCCGACTAGCGGGGGGGTCAGATACGCAGTATTTT.

This clone showed up just a few times. This rearrangement joins TRBV2 to TRBJ2-2; 11 bases agree with TRBD2. Germline V gene data show CDR1 as SNHLY and CDR2 as FYNNEI. Trimming cost V 5 bases and J 1 base; bases outside gene matches: 3. The CDR3 is made up of 16 amino acids. The CDR3 spells CASSLLAGGNTGELFF. The CDR3 bases are TGTGCCAGCAGTCTTCTAGCGGGGGGGAACACCGGGGAGCTGTTTTTT. The full variable domain, completed using reference TRBV2 and TRBJ2-2, is EPEVTQTPSHQVTQMGQEVILRCVPISNHLYFYWYRQILGQKVEFLVSFYNNEISEKSEIFDDQFSVERPDGSNFTLKIRSTKLEDSAMYFCASSLLAGGNTGELFFGEGSRLTVL.

V usage is TRBV5-4 and J usage is TRBJ2-2; TRBD1 matches at 8 bases. J gave up 1 base and V 0 bases, and 5 bases lay outside the gene matches. CDR1 is SGHNT, CDR2 YYREEE, per germline (reference sequence). This CDR3 has 17 amino acids. As DNA, the CDR3 is TGTGCCAGCAGCTTGGCCCCCGGGACAGGGAACACCGGGGAGCTGTTTTTT. Amino acids: CASSLAPGTGNTGELFF.

This clone showed up just once. This chain joins TRBV5-1 and TRBJ2-7; D remains unclear. This CDR3 spans 11 amino acids. Trimming pared 2 bases from V and 3 bases from J, leaving 3 bases between. Per the germline V gene, CDR1 is SGHRS and CDR2 is YFSETQ. In DNA form, the CDR3 reads TGCGCCAGCAGCTTCGGCTACGAGCAGTACTTC. Residues: CASSFGYEQYF.

The rearrangement links TRBV7-2 to TRBJ1-3; no firm D call. Trimming removed 6 bases from V and 2 bases from J, with 11 bases in between. The CDR3 extends over 14 amino acids. Germline V gene sequence: CDR1 SGHTA, CDR2 FQGNSA. The DNA of the CDR3 is TGTGCCAGCAGGCAGATGGCGGCTGGAAACACCATATATTTT. Its protein is CASRQMAAGNTIYF.

This chain joins TRBV27 and TRBJ2-1; TRBD2 is a possible D gene (6 bases). V lost 5 bases to trimming and J lost 4 bases, with 9 bases between them. There are 13 residues in the CDR3. Per germline, CDR1 MNHEY and CDR2 SMNVEV (reference sequence). Here the CDR3 DNA reads TGTGCCAGCAGTGGAGGGAGTTACAATGAGCAGTTCTTC. It yields the protein CASSGGSYNEQFF.

This clone came up a few times. This chain links TRBV6-6 with TRBJ2-7, with 11 bases that match TRBD1. This CDR3 comprises 15 residues. The germline CDR1 and CDR2 sequences are MNHNY and SVGAGI (reference sequence). After removal of 6 bases from V and 5 bases from J, the junction contained 9 bases not matched to a gene. The DNA for the CDR3 is TGTGCCAGCAGACCATTGGGGGACAGGGGGAACGAGCAGTACTTC. Its translation: CASRPLGDRGNEQYF.

Only a few counts were recorded for this clone. CDR3 region: CASSQGGVEQYF. CDR3 coding DNA: TGCGCCAGCAGCCAAGGCGGTGTCGAGCAGTACTTC. The J gene is TRBJ2-7, the V gene TRBV4-1; D call uncertain. The CDR3 runs to 12 residues. V lost 1 base to trimming and J lost 6 bases, with 7 bases between them. CDR1 is MGHRA and CDR2 is YSYEKL in the germline V gene.